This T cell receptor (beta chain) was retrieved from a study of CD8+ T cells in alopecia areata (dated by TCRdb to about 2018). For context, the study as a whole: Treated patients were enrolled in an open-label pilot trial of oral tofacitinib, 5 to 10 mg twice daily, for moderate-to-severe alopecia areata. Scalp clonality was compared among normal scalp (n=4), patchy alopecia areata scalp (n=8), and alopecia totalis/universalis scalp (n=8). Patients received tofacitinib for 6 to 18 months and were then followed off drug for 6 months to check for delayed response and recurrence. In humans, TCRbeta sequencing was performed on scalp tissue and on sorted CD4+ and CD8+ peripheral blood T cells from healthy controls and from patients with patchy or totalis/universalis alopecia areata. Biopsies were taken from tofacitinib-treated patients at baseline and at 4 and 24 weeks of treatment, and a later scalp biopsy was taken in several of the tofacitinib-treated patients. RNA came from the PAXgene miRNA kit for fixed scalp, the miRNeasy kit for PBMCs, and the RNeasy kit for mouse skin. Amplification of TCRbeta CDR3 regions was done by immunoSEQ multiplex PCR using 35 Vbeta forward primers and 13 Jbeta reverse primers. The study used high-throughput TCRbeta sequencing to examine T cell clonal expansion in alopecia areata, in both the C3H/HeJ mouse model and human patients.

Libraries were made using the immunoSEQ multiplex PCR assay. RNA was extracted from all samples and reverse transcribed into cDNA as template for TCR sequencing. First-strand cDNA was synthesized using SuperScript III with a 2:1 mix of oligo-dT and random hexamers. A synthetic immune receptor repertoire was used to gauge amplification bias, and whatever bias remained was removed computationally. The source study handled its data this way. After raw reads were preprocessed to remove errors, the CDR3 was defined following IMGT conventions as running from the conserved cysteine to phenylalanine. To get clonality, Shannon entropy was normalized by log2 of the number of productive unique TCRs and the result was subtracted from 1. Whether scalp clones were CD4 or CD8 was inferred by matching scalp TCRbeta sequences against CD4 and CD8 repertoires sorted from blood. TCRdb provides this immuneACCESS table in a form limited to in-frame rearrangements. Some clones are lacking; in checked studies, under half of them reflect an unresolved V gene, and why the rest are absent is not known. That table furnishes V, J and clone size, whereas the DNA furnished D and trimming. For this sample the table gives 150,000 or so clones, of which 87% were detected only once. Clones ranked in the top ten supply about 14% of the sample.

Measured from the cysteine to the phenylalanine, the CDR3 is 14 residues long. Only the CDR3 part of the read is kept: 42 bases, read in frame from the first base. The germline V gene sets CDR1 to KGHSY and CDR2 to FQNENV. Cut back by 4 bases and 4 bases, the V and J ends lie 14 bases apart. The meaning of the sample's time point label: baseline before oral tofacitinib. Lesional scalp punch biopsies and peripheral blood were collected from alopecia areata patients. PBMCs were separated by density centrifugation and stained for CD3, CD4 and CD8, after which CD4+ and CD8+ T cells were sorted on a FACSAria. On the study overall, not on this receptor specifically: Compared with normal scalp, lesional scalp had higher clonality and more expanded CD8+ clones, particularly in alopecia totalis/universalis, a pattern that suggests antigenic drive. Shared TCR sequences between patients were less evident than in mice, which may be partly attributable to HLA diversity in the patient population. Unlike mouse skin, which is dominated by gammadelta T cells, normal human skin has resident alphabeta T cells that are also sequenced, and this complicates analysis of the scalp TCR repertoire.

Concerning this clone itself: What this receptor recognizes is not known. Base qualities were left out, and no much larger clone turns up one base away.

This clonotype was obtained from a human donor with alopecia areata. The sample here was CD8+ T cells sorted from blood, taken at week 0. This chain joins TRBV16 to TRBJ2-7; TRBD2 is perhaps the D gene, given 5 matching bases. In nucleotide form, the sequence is TGTGCCAGCAGCCGGGGAGCCTCTCTTTACGAGCAGTACTTC. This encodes CASSRGASLYEQYF.